This T cell receptor (beta chain) was found in a study of T cells in localized non-small cell lung cancer. Whole-study results and caveats: Adjacent lung had a median approximately 50 of the 100 largest tumor clones.

Clones were sequenced by immunoSEQ multiplex PCR, and TCRdb holds only the in-frame ones, with some missing. This sample carries tens of thousands of clones, about 85% of them seen once, and the ten largest clones take about a sixth. V lost 7 bases and J 4 bases, leaving 7 bases between the germline ends. The CDR3 length is 11 residues. The germline CDR1 and CDR2 sequences are SNHLY and FYNNEI. Turning to this clone: Its specificity is not known.

This chain connects TRBV2 to TRBJ2-5, with D tentatively TRBD1 (6 bases). Specimen: PBMCs, collected before any cancer treatment. The TCR comes from a woman aged 35 to 70 with stage II squamous cell lung carcinoma. The CDR3 sequence is CASTGAETQYF. As DNA, the CDR3 is TGTGCCAGCACAGGGGCAGAGACCCAGTACTTC.